These 7 T cell receptor beta chains originate from one sample sequenced in a study of OX40 agonist ivuxolimab in advanced cancers. TCRdb's copy holds only in-frame clones and misses some; the assay was immunoSEQ multiplex PCR. The data contain approximately 74,000 clones, about four fifths of them singletons. This material consisted of CD4+ or CD8+ T cells sorted from blood, taken in a trial of the OX40 agonist ivuxolimab. The source of these receptors is an adult with an advanced solid tumor such as melanoma, head and neck, liver or kidney cancer.

This chain links TRBV4-1 with TRBJ2-5; D might be TRBD1 (5 bases). V lost 3 bases and J 2 bases, leaving 19 bases between the germline ends. CDR1 and CDR2 (germline): MGHRA, YSYEKL. CDR3 size: 17 residues. The CDR3 DNA is TGCGCCAGCAGCCACTCCCTTCGCCGGACAAGACAAGAGACCCAGTACTTC. This codes for CASSHSLRRTRQETQYF.

Only one count was recorded for this clone. The V gene is TRBV6-5, the J gene TRBJ1-5, with a weak D call TRBD1 (6 bases). Germline assignment: CDR1 MNHEY and CDR2 SVGAGI. This CDR3 region has 14 residues. V lost 5 bases and J 7 bases, leaving 15 bases between the germline ends. The CDR3, as DNA: TGTGCCAGCAGTAAACAGGGTCAGGGACAGCCCCAGCATTTT. It is translated as CASSKQGQGQPQHF.

The chain links TRBV18 to TRBJ2-3; no definite D call. The germline V gene encodes CDR1 KGHSH and CDR2 LQKENI. V was shortened by 0 bases and J by 1 base, with 2 bases between the two germline ends. There are 13 residues in the CDR3. In nucleotides, the CDR3 is TGTGCCAGCTCACCACCGGGCACAGATACGCAGTATTTT. This sequence encodes CASSPPGTDTQYF.

CDR3 loop: CASRKGTGTSAYNEQFF. In DNA form, the CDR3 reads TGTGCCAGCAGGAAGGGAACCGGGACTAGCGCCTACAATGAGCAGTTCTTC. V is TRBV2 and J is TRBJ2-1; the match to TRBD2 covers 10 bases. CDR1 and CDR2 (germline): SNHLY, FYNNEI. Trimming at V came to 6 bases and at J to 2 bases, leaving 10 bases not matched to a gene. This CDR3 has 17 amino acids.

This clone showed up just a few times. The chain links TRBV7-2 to TRBJ2-1, with 7 bases fitting TRBD2. The germline V gene has CDR1 SGHTA and CDR2 FQGNSA. This CDR3 region has 16 residues. V trimming: 1 base; J trimming: 5 bases; junction bases outside the gene matches: 8. This CDR3 is CASSLGAGLGNNEQFF. CDR3 nucleotides: TGTGCCAGCAGCTTAGGAGCGGGGTTAGGTAACAATGAGCAGTTCTTC.

This clone was counted a few times. This rearrangement joins TRBV5-1 to TRBJ2-7; 10 nucleotides match TRBD2. V lost 0 bases, J lost 9 bases, and 12 bases stayed unmatched. The CDR3 length is 16 residues. Germline assignment: CDR1 SGHRS and CDR2 YFSETQ. The chain's CDR3 is CASSLAQTSGAWGQYF. The CDR3 DNA is TGCGCCAGCAGCTTGGCGCAAACTAGCGGGGCCTGGGGGCAGTACTTC.

The rearrangement links TRBV5-1 to TRBJ1-1; D unresolved. The CDR3 length is 15 residues. The V gene lost 1 base and the J gene lost 7 bases, with 17 bases spanning the gap. CDR1 is SGHRS and CDR2 is YFSETQ in the germline V gene. The CDR3 loop is CASSLPSGGVGEAFF. The CDR3 bases are TGCGCCAGCAGCTTGCCGTCCGGAGGCGTAGGTGAAGCTTTCTTT.